This T cell receptor (beta chain) was sequenced for a study of OX40 agonist ivuxolimab in advanced cancers. Study-level information: Patients' therapy was ivuxolimab, an antibody that acts as an agonist of OX40 (CD134). At 82.7% male, the cohort had a mean age of about 55 years, ranging from roughly 20 to 90. Three patients got partial responses; one had hepatocellular carcinoma and two had cutaneous melanoma. The study's findings and limits: What antigens the expanded peripheral T cells recognized was never established.

The V and J ends lost 8 bases and 6 bases respectively, with 11 bases between them. The CDR3 loop spans 12 amino acids. From germline, CDR1 is LGHNA and CDR2 YNFKEQ. Data came from immunoSEQ multiplex PCR; TCRdb stores just in-frame clones and leaves some out. The table records around 20,000 clones, about three quarters of them present only once. As regards this clone: What it recognizes is unknown.

The receptor was derived from an adult with an advanced solid tumor such as melanoma, head and neck, liver or kidney cancer. Sample: CD4+ or CD8+ T cells sorted from blood, taken in a trial of the OX40 agonist ivuxolimab. This chain uses TRBV4-2 with TRBJ2-1; D gene uncertain. The CDR3 region is CASRKYVNEQFF. The CDR3 bases are TGTGCCAGCCGTAAATACGTCAATGAGCAGTTCTTC.